Sequencing of this T cell receptor beta chain was carried out in a study of cytomegalovirus exposure and HLA in healthy donors. Points from the study as a whole: Immune exposure was documented only through CMV serostatus. Sequences of the TCR beta chain were said to predict the HLA-A and HLA-B alleles of most subjects accurately.

The CDR3 totals 15 residues. Germline lookup yields CDR1 SEHNR and CDR2 FQNEAQ (reference sequence). V lost 2 bases to trimming and J lost 2 bases, with 12 bases between them. Use of 60 Vbeta and 13 Jbeta primers characterized the PCR. Clones were sequenced by immunoSEQ multiplex PCR, and TCRdb holds only the in-frame ones, with some missing. Among around 140,000 clones listed, over 65% were seen once. On this clone: Its antigen is unidentified.

This clonotype was sampled from a female donor in good health and CMV-seropositive. Sequencing was performed on PBMCs. The V and J genes are TRBV7-9 and TRBJ1-1; D gene unclear. CDR3 in DNA: TGTGCCAGCAGCTTATTGGCCGTCCTCAACACTGAAGCTTTCTTT. Residues: CASSLLAVLNTEAFF.